This T cell receptor (beta chain) came from a study of regulatory T cells in long-lasting Graves disease. Time point defined: newly diagnosed GD, antithyroid drugs for less than 3 months. Following extraction of RNA from PBMCs, that RNA was used to make the TCR library. EDTA tubes collected nine milliliters of peripheral blood. This clonotype has ten or more counts. The germline V and J ends were trimmed by 5 bases and 2 bases, with 9 bases remaining between them. This CDR3 is 13 amino acids long. From germline, CDR1 is MNHNS and CDR2 SASEGT. HTBI primers from iRepertoire and Arm-PCR of CDR3 regions yielded the TCR beta libraries. Each CDR3 protein is one row after TCRdb ran MiXCR on the multiplex PCR reads. The sample carries hundreds of thousands of distinct CDR3 sequences, 16% recorded once. This same sample was also part of a study on T cells in Graves' hyperthyroidism and ophthalmopathy. That work adds: Ophthalmopathy and stable hyperthyroidism were told apart by a 13 V-J model.

The chain joins TRBV6-1 to TRBJ1-1; D unresolved. The material was peripheral blood mononuclear cells (PBMCs), obtained at new diagnosis, from a patient treated with antithyroid drugs. The clonotype originates from a woman aged 25 to 39 with Graves disease. CDR3 sequence reads: CASSKQTNTEAFF. DNA for the CDR3: TGTGCCAGCAGTAAACAGACTAACACTGAAGCTTTCTTT.